The T cell receptor (beta chain) described here comes from a study of molecular identifiers for immune sequencing clone quantification. Findings and caveats of the study: Jurkat TCR RNA that was spiked in from one cell was reportedly detectable among some 1 million naive cells. Sizes of highly expanded clones could be underestimated through identical TCRs sharing a barcode.

TCRdb processed the PCR reads anew with MiXCR; each CDR3 protein has one entry. The table records more than 300,000 distinct CDR3 sequences, around a fifth of them present only once. Using a CD8+CD4-CCR7+CD45RA+ phenotype, naive CD8 T cells were sorted. There are many counts of this clonotype. Its antigen remains unidentified. Germline-derived CDR1 and CDR2 are MNHEY and SVGAGI. There are 15 residues in the CDR3. V was pared by 2 bases and J by 6 bases, with 16 bases between. The V gene is TRBV6-5, the J gene TRBJ1-1; D is uncertain. The sequenced material came from naive CD8+ T cells from blood, with Jurkat cell RNA spiked in. The subset denotes: FACS-sorted CD8+CD4-CCR7+CD45RA+ naive T cells. This TCR was sampled from a human donor in good health. Some libraries in this study had Jurkat cell RNA spiked in. CDR3 sequence reads: CASSYEEGREPEAFF. The CDR3 DNA sequence: TGTGCCAGCAGTTACGAAGAAGGGAGGGAGCCTGAAGCTTTCTTT.